The 10 T cell receptor beta chains below come from one sample, sequenced in a study of blood T cells in healthy people across ages. A second PCR, run for about 7 to 11 cycles, used a sample-barcoded 5' primer plus a J-beta primer mix. A single record per CDR3 protein comes from TCRdb applying MiXCR to the 5' RACE reads. Counted here are around 850,000 distinct CDR3 sequences, around 34% occurring once; the ten biggest clones make up under 15%. The sequencing input was blood. The source is a man between 18 and 35 years old in good health.

Concerning this clonotype: This could be a read error, since a much larger clone is one nucleotide away. The chain is built from TRBV12-3 or TRBV12-4 and TRBJ2-1; D possibly matches TRBD1 or TRBD2 (5 bases each). CDR3 size: 13 residues. Trimming removed 3 bases at V and 10 bases at J, with 13 bases between. CDR3 loop: CASSFRGTYEQFF. Here the CDR3 DNA reads TGTGCCAGCAGTTTTAGAGGGACCTACGAGCAGTTCTTC.

This chain uses TRBV10-3 with TRBJ2-5, with 13 bases aligning to TRBD2. V lost 11 bases to trimming and J lost 2 bases; unmatched junction nucleotides: 5. Germline V gene sequence: CDR1 ENHRY, CDR2 SYGVKD. The CDR3 has 14 residues. CDR3 loop: CASTGLAGQETQYF. The CDR3 coding sequence is TGTGCCTCCACGGGACTAGCGGGGCAAGAGACCCAGTACTTC.

The chain joins TRBV7-2 to TRBJ2-7, with D unresolved. V was cut by 1 base and J by 2 bases, with 9 bases left in between. Germline assignment: CDR1 SGHTA and CDR2 FQGNSA. This CDR3 comprises 14 residues. The CDR3, as DNA: TGTGCCAGCAGCTTAGTGGCCAGTGCCTACGAGCAGTACTTC. Encoded protein: CASSLVASAYEQYF.

Worth noting for this clonotype: This clone may be a read error of a much larger clone one base away. V and J are TRBV12-3 or TRBV12-4 and TRBJ2-3, with D perhaps matching TRBD1 (5 bases). Trimming shortened V by 3 bases and J by 4 bases, and 11 bases separated the two germline ends. The CDR3 covers 14 residues. The chain's CDR3 is CASSFRQIADTQYF. Written as DNA, the CDR3 is TGTGCCAGCAGTTTTCGACAGATCGCAGATACGCAGTATTTT.

The table lists this clonotype with a few counts. The chain is built from TRBV25-1 and TRBJ2-3; 7 bases are shared with TRBD2. The J segment lost 0 bases and the V segment lost 3 bases, leaving 6 bases of the junction unmatched. The CDR3 extends over 16 amino acids. Germline loops: CDR1 MGHDK, CDR2 SYGVNS. CDR3 amino acids: CASSDPGGVSTDTQYF. In nucleotides, the CDR3 is TGTGCCAGCAGTGATCCTGGGGGGGTAAGCACAGATACGCAGTATTTT.

This clonotype has only a few counts. J is TRBJ1-6 and V is TRBV6-2 or TRBV6-3, with D tentatively TRBD1 (5 bases). V lost 8 bases to trimming and J lost 12 bases, with 23 bases between them. In germline, CDR1 is MNHEY, CDR2 SVGEGT. CDR3 size: 15 residues. CDR3 sequence: CASSTQGSAVGPLHF. The CDR3 DNA reads as TGTGCCAGCTCGACGCAGGGTTCGGCGGTTGGACCCCTCCACTTT.

The chain recombines TRBV27 with TRBJ2-4, with 7 bases fitting TRBD1. The end of the DNA fits TRBJ2-7 better, so the J call may be wrong. There are 15 residues in the CDR3. Germline V lookup: CDR1 MNHEY, CDR2 SMNVEV (reference sequence). The CDR3 DNA is TGTGCCAGCACATTCCTGGGACAGAGCCTCTACGAGCAGTACTTC. It is translated as CASTFLGQSLYEQYF.

The gene calls are TRBV5-1 and TRBJ2-3, with 9 bases fitting TRBD2. J was trimmed by 5 bases and V by 2 bases; bases with no gene match: 6. There are 15 residues in the CDR3. Germline V CDR1 and CDR2: SGHRS, YFSETQ. The CDR3 is CASSFGGGDGDTQYF. In DNA, the CDR3 is TGCGCCAGCAGCTTCGGCGGGGGGGACGGAGATACGCAGTATTTT.

The chain recombines TRBV25-1 with TRBJ2-3, with D possibly being TRBD1 (6 bases). The CDR3 runs 15 residues. Germline V lookup: CDR1 MGHDK, CDR2 SYGVNS. V shed 4 bases and J shed 0 bases, with 11 bases lying between them. The chain's CDR3 is CASSGQASSTDTQYF. The CDR3 nucleotides read TGTGCCAGCAGTGGACAGGCCTCTAGCACAGATACGCAGTATTTT.

The sample holds a few counts of this clonotype. This sequence joins TRBV15 and TRBJ1-2, with 10 nucleotides matching TRBD1. The CDR3 has 14 residues. Germline values: CDR1 LNHNV, CDR2 YYDKDF (reference sequence). V shed 8 bases and J 2 bases; nucleotides not matched to a gene: 5. This CDR3 is CATRWGQGNYGYTF. In DNA, the CDR3 is TGTGCCACCCGGTGGGGACAGGGGAACTATGGCTACACCTTC.